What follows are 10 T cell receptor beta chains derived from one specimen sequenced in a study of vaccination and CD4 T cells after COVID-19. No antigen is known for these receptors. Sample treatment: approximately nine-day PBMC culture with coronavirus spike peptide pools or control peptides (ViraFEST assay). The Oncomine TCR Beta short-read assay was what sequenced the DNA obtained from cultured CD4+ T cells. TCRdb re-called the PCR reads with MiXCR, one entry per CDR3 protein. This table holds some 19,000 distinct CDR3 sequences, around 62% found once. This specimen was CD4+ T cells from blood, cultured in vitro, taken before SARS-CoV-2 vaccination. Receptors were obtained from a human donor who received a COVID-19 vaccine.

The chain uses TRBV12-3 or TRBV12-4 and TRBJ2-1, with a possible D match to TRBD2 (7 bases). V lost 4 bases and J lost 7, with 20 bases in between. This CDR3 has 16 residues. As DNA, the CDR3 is TGTGCCAGCAGTTCCAGAGGGGGGGGGGCCCGGAATGAGCAGTTCTTC. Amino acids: CASSSRGGGARNEQFF.

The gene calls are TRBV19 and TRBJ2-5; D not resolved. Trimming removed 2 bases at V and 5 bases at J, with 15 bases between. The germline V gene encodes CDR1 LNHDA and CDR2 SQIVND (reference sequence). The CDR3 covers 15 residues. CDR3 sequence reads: CASSIRGRQTETQYF. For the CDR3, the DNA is TGTGCCAGTAGTATAAGAGGCAGGCAGACGGAGACCCAGTACTTC.

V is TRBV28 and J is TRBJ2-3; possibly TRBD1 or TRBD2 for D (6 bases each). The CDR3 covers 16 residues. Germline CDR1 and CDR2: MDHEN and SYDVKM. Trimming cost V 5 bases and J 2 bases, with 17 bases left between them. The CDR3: CASSLRFWGATDTQYF. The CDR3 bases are TGTGCCAGCAGTCTCCGATTCTGGGGGGCCACAGATACGCAGTATTTT.

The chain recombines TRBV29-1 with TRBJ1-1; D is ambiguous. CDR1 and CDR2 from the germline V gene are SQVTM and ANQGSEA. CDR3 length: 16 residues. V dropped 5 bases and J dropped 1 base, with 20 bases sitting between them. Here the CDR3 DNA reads TGCAGCGTTTCATGGTACCGCGGAAGAAGGAACACTGAAGCTTTCTTT. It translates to CSVSWYRGRRNTEAFF. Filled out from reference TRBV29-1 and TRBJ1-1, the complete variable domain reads SAVISQKPSRDICQRGTSLTIQCQVDSQVTMMFWYRQQPGQSLTLIATANQGSEATYESGFVIDKFPISRPNLTFSTLTVSNMSPEDSSIYLCSVSWYRGRRNTEAFFGQGTRLTVV.

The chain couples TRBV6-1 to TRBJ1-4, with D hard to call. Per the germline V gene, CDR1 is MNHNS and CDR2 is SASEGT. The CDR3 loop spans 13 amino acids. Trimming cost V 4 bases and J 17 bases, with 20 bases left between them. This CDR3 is CASSVDIRGLGFF. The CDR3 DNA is TGTGCCAGCAGTGTGGATATTAGAGGGCTAGGTTTTTTT.

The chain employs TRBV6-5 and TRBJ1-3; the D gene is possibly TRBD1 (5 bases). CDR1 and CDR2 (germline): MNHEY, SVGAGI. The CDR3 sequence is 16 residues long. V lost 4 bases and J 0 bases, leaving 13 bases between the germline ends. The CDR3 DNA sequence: TGTGCCAGCAGTTCCCTGGCGGGGGGCTCTGGAAACACCATATATTTT. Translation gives CASSSLAGGSGNTIYF.

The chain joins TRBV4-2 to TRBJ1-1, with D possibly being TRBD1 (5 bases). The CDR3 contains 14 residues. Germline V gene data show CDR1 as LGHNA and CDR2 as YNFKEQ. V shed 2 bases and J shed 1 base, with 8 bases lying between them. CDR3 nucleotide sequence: TGTGCCAGCAGCCAAAGGGGATCGAACACTGAAGCTTTCTTT. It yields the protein CASSQRGSNTEAFF.

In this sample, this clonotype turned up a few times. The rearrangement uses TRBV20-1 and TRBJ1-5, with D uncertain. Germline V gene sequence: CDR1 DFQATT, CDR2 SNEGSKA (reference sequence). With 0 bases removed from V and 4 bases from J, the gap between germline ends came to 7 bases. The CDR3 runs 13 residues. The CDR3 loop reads CSAREPGNQPQHF. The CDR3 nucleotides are TGCAGTGCTAGAGAACCCGGTAATCAGCCCCAGCATTTT.

The CDR3 protein is CSAAVPLSTDTQYF. DNA for the CDR3: TGCAGTGCCGCCGTACCCCTAAGCACAGATACGCAGTATTTT. The V call is TRBV20-1, the J call TRBJ2-3, with D hard to call. Germline CDR1 reads DFQATT; CDR2 reads SNEGSKA (reference sequence). The V end was cut by 6 bases, the J end by 0 bases, with 13 bases between. The CDR3 spans 14 residues.

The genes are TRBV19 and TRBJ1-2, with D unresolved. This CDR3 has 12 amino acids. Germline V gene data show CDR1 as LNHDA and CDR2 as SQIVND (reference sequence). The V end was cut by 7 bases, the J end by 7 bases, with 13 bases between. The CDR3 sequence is CASKRLGGGYTF. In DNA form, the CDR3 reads TGTGCCAGTAAAAGGCTCGGCGGTGGCTACACCTTC.